This T cell receptor beta chain was recorded in a study of blood T cells in healthy people across ages. The CDR3 runs to 14 residues. J lost 3 bases, V lost 4 bases, and 4 bases had no gene match. The second PCR ran 7 to 11 cycles with a sample-barcoded 5' primer and J-beta primers. TCRdb used MiXCR to reprocess the 5' RACE reads, holding one entry per CDR3 protein. This table has about 1.6 million distinct CDR3 sequences, around 36% appearing once. The sequence was obtained from a woman in her twenties or thirties in good health. The sample consisted of blood. The chain recombines TRBV12-3 or TRBV12-4 with TRBJ2-5, with 8 nucleotides matching TRBD1. CDR3 coding DNA: TGTGCCAGCAGTTCTCAGGGACAGGAAGAGACCCAGTACTTC. This sequence encodes CASSSQGQEETQYF.